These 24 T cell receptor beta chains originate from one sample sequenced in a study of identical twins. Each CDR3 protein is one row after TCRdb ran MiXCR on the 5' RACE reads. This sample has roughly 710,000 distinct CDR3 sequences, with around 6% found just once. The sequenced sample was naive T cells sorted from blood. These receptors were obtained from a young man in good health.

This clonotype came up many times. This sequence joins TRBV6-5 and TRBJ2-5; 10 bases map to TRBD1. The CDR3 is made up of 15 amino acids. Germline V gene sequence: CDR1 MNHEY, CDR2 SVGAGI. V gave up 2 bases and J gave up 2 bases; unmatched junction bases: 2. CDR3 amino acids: CASSYRDRGQETQYF. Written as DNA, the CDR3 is TGTGCCAGCAGTTACCGGGACAGGGGACAAGAGACCCAGTACTTC.

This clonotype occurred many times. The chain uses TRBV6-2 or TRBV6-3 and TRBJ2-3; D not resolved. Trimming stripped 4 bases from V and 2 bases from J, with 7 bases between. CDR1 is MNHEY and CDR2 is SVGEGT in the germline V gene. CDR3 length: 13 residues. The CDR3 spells CASSFLITDTQYF. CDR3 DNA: TGTGCCAGCAGTTTCCTGATCACAGATACGCAGTATTTT.

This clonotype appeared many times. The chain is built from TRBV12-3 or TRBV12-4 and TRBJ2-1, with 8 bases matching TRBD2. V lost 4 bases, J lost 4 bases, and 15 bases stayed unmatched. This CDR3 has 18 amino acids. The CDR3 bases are TGTGCCAGCAGTTCATACGGACTAGCCGAGTCCCCATACAATGAGCAGTTCTTC. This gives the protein CASSSYGLAESPYNEQFF.

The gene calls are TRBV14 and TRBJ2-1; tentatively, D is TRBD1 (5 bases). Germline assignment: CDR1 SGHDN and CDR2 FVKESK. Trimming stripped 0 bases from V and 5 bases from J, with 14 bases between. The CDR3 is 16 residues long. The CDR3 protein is CASSQEAGIFHNEQFF. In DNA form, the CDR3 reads TGTGCCAGCAGCCAAGAGGCAGGGATTTTCCACAATGAGCAGTTCTTC.

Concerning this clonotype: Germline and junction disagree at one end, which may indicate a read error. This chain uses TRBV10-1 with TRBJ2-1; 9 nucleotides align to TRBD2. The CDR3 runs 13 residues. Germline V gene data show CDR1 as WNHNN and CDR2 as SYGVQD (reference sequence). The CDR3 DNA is TGCGCCAGCAGTGAGTCTGGCGGGAGGGCCAAGCGCTTC. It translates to CASSESGGRAKRF.

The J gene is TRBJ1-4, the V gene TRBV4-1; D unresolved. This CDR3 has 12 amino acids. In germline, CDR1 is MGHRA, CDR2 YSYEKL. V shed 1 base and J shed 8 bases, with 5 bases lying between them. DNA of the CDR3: TGCGCCAGCAGCCAAGTATTCGAAAAACTGTTTTTT. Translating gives CASSQVFEKLFF.

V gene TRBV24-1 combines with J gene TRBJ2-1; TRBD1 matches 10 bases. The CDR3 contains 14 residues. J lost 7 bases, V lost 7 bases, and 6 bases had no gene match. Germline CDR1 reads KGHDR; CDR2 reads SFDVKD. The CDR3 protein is CATSLGQGSNEQFF. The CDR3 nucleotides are TGTGCCACCAGCCTGGGACAGGGGTCAAATGAGCAGTTCTTC.

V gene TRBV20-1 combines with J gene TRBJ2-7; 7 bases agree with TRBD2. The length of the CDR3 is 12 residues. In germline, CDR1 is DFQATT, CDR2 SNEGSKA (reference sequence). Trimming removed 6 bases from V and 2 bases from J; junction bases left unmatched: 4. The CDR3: CSARESPYEQYF. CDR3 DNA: TGCAGTGCGCGGGAGTCGCCCTACGAGCAGTACTTC.

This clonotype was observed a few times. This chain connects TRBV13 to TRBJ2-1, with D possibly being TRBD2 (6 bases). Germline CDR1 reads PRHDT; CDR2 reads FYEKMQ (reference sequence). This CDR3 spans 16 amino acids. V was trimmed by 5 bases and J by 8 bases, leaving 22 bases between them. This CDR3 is CASSAPALLGGDEQFF. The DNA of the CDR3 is TGTGCCAGCAGCGCCCCCGCCCTCTTGGGGGGAGATGAGCAGTTCTTC.

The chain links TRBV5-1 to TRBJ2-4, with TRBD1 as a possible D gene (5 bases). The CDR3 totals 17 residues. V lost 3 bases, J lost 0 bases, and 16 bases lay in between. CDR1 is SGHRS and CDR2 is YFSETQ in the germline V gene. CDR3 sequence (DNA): TGCGCCAGCAGCTATGGACAAGCAATAATAGCCAAAAACATTCAGTACTTC. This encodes CASSYGQAIIAKNIQYF.

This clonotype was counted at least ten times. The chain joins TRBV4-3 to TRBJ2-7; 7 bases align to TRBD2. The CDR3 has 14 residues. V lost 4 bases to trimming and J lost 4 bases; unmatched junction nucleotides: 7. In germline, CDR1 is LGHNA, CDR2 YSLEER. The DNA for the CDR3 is TGCGCCAGCAGCCCCAGGGCGGGGGATTACGAGCAGTACTTC. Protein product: CASSPRAGDYEQYF.

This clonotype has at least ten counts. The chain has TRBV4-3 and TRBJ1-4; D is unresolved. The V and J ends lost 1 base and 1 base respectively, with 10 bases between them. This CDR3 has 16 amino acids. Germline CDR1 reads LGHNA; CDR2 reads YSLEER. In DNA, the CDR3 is TGCGCCAGCAGCCAAGTCGAATCGGAAACTAATGAAAAACTGTTTTTT. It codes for CASSQVESETNEKLFF.

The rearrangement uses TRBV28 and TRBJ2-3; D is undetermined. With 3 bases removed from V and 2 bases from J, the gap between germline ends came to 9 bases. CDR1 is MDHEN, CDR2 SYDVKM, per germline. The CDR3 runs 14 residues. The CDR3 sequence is CASSFRPFTDTQYF. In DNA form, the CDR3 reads TGTGCCAGCAGTTTCCGGCCCTTCACAGATACGCAGTATTTT.

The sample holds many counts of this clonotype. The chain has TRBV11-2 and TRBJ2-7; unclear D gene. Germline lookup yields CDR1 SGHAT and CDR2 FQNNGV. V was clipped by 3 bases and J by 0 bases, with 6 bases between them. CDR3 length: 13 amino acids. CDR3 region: CASSLTNSYEQYF. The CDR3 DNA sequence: TGTGCCAGCAGCTTGACGAACTCCTACGAGCAGTACTTC.

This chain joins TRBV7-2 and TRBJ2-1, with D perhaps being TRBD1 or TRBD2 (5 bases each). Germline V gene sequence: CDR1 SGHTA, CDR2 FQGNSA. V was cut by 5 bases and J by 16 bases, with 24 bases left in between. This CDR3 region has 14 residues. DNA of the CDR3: TGTGCCAGCAGCCCTAGTCGGTCGGGGCTCCGGTCCTTCTTC. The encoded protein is CASSPSRSGLRSFF.

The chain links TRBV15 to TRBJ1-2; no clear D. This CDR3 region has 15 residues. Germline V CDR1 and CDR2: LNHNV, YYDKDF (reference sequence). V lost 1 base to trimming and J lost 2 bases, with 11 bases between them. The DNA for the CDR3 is TGTGCCACCAGCAGAGGTGAGAGGTTCAACTATGGCTACACCTTC. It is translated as CATSRGERFNYGYTF.

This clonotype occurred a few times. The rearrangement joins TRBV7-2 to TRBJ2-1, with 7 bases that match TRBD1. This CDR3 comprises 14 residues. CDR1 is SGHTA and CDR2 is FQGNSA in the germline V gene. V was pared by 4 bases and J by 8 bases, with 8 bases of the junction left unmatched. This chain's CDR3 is CASSYILGGDEQFF. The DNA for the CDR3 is TGTGCCAGCAGCTACATTCTAGGGGGCGATGAGCAGTTCTTC.

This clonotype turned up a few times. The CDR3 DNA follows: TGTGCCAGTGGCGGGACAGGGGAATACGAGCAGTACTTC. Translating gives CASGGTGEYEQYF. This chain uses TRBV7-9 with TRBJ2-7, with 10 bases fitting TRBD1. The V gene end was trimmed by 9 bases and the J gene end by 4 bases; junction bases not matched to a gene: 6. The CDR3 extends over 13 amino acids. Germline values: CDR1 SEHNR, CDR2 FQNEAQ (reference sequence).

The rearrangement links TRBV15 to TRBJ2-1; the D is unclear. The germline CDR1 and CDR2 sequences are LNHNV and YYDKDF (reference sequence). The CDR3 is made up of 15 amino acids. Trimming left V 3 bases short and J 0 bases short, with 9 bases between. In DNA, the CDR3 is TGTGCCACCAGCAGCGAGTTGAGCTCCTACAATGAGCAGTTCTTC. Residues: CATSSELSSYNEQFF.

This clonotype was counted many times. The CDR3, as DNA: TGTGCCAGCAGTCCTCACCCCGGGACTAGCGGCGGGACCTACGAGCAGTACTTC. Translated, it gives CASSPHPGTSGGTYEQYF. The V and J genes are TRBV28 and TRBJ2-7, with 11 bases aligning to TRBD2. V lost 5 bases to trimming and J lost 2 bases; unmatched junction nucleotides: 14. The CDR3 runs to 18 residues. The V gene's germline CDR1 is MDHEN and CDR2 SYDVKM.

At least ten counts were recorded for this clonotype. The CDR3 sequence is CASSRQGVPPLHF. CDR3 nucleotides: TGTGCCAGCAGCCGCCAGGGGGTTCCACCCCTCCACTTT. The gene calls are TRBV6-9 and TRBJ1-6; 7 bases map to TRBD1. Trimming at V came to 6 bases and at J to 11 bases, leaving 7 bases not matched to a gene. Germline CDR1 reads MNHGY; CDR2 reads SVAAGI. The CDR3 is 13 residues long.

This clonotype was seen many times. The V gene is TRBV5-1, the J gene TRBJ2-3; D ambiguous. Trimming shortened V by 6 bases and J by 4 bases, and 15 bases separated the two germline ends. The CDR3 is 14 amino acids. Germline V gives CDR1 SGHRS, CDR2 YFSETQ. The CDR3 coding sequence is TGCGCCAGCACCAAATGGGTAGATGCAGATACGCAGTATTTT. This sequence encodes CASTKWVDADTQYF.

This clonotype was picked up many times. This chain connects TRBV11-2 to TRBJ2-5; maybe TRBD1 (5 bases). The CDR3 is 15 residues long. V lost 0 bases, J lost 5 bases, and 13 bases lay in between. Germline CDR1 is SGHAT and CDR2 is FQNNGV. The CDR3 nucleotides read TGTGCCAGCAGCTTAGACCCAGGGAATCTGGAGACCCAGTACTTC. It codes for CASSLDPGNLETQYF.

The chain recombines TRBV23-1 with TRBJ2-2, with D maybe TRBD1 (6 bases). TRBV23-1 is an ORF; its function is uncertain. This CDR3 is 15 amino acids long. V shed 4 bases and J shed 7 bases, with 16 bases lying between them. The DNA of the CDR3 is TGCGCCAGCAGTCCGCAGGGGTTTCATGGCGGGGAGCTGTTTTTT. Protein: CASSPQGFHGGELFF.